This T cell receptor (beta chain) was sequenced for a study of blood T cell repertoires in COVID-19. Germline V gene lookup returns CDR1 MNHEY and CDR2 SMNVEV (reference sequence). V shed 2 bases and J 6 bases; nucleotides not matched to a gene: 13. The CDR3 has 18 amino acids. Using immunoSEQ multiplex PCR, the repertoire was profiled, and TCRdb retains in-frame clones only, with some absent. Of fewer than 400,000 clones listed, about 89% are singletons. Participant-given clinical history determined each cohort assignment. The material sequenced was PBMCs or T cells enriched from blood (not recorded which). The chain employs TRBV27 and TRBJ2-7, with 13 bases aligning to TRBD2. The receptor was derived from a man aged 60 to 75 who had recovered from COVID-19. The CDR3 sequence: CASSLTTGTSGKLVEQYF. CDR3 bases: TGTGCCAGCAGTTTAACCACCGGGACTAGCGGGAAGCTGGTCGAGCAGTACTTC.